The clone carrying this T cell receptor beta chain was detected ten times or more. The CDR3 goes on 3 residues after the read ends, and that part is filled in from the germline J gene. The V end was cut by 2 bases, the J end by 8 bases, with 12 bases between. The CDR3 is 14 amino acids. Germline V gene sequence: CDR1 SEHNR, CDR2 FQNEAQ (reference sequence). This record belongs to a study of T cell clonality in common variable immunodeficiency. Produced via immunoSEQ multiplex PCR; TCRdb's table is partial and in-frame only. The table records roughly 42,000 clones without singletons, the ten largest covering approximately 2.7%.

This clonotype was obtained from a person aged 18-70 years in good health. This rearrangement joins TRBV7-9 to TRBJ1-4; D not resolved. The source material was peripheral blood mononuclear cells. The chain's CDR3 is CASSLMSGVEKLFF. Incomplete CDR3 DNA: TGTGCCAGCAGCTTAATGTCAGGTGTAGAAAAA.